These 30 T cell receptor beta chains were all obtained from the same sample, sequenced in a study of OX40 agonist ivuxolimab in advanced cancers. Method: immunoSEQ multiplex PCR; TCRdb's copy keeps in-frame clones and lacks some. The sample holds over 85,000 clones, 85% to 95% seen once. Sequencing used CD4+ or CD8+ T cells sorted from blood, obtained in a trial of the OX40 agonist ivuxolimab. These receptor sequences come from an adult with an advanced solid tumor such as melanoma, head and neck, liver or kidney cancer.

The J gene is TRBJ2-7, the V gene TRBV28; D is ambiguous. Germline V gives CDR1 MDHEN, CDR2 SYDVKM. The CDR3 covers 14 residues. Trimming shortened V by 5 bases and J by 4 bases, and 15 bases separated the two germline ends. The CDR3 region has the DNA TGTGCCAGCAGTCCCCTTCCCGACTGGTACGAGCAGTACTTC. Translated, it gives CASSPLPDWYEQYF.

With regard to this clone: Other DNA sequences in the sample encode the same CDR3. V usage is TRBV7-2 and J usage is TRBJ2-3; D not certain. CDR3 length: 13 residues. The V and J ends lost 0 bases and 3 bases respectively, with 4 bases between them. Germline CDR1 and CDR2: SGHTA and FQGNSA. The CDR3 region has the DNA TGTGCCAGCAGCTTAGCGTGGACAGATACGCAGTATTTT. It is translated as CASSLAWTDTQYF.

To note about this clone: The identical CDR3 is also encoded by other nucleotide sequences in the sample. The genes are TRBV20-1 and TRBJ2-1; the D is unclear. The CDR3 extends over 11 amino acids. Germline CDR1 and CDR2: DFQATT and SNEGSKA (reference sequence). V was pared by 5 bases and J by 9 bases, with 11 bases between. The CDR3: CSADLAVEQFF. Here the CDR3 DNA reads TGCAGTGCTGACCTCGCTGTTGAGCAGTTCTTC.

This clone was seen a single time. This chain connects TRBV25-1 to TRBJ2-3, with D unclear. This CDR3 has 15 amino acids. Germline V gene data show CDR1 as MGHDK and CDR2 as SYGVNS. V was clipped by 2 bases and J by 2 bases, with 11 bases between them. CDR3 region: CASSERRRLTDTQYF. The CDR3 region has the DNA TGTGCCAGCAGTGAACGACGGAGACTCACAGATACGCAGTATTTT.

The CDR3 sequence: CAIRRGTGRIQSSGANVLTF. The CDR3 DNA follows: TGTGCCATCAGGAGGGGAACGGGACGGATTCAGAGCTCTGGGGCCAACGTCCTGACTTTC. The V and J genes are TRBV10-3 and TRBJ2-6, with D possibly called TRBD1 or TRBD2 (5 bases each). The germline V gene encodes CDR1 ENHRY and CDR2 SYGVKD. This CDR3 has 20 residues. V lost 6 bases and J lost 0, with 24 bases in between.

The chain has TRBV19 and TRBJ1-5, with TRBD1 as a possible D gene (5 bases). CDR1 is LNHDA and CDR2 is SQIVND in the germline V gene (reference sequence). The CDR3 totals 15 residues. V was pared by 0 bases and J by 6 bases, with 12 bases between. The CDR3, as DNA: TGTGCCAGTAGTATAGATGGGGGGGGGACTCAGCCCCAGCATTTT. Translating it yields CASSIDGGGTQPQHF.

In its sample, this clone was seen once. The V gene is TRBV7-6, the J gene TRBJ2-1; 10 nucleotides match TRBD2. The CDR3 covers 15 residues. CDR1 is SGHVS and CDR2 is FNYEAQ in the germline V gene. V was pared by 2 bases and J by 2 bases, with 0 bases of the junction left unmatched. The CDR3 protein is CASSLLAGAYNEQFF. CDR3 bases: TGTGCCAGCAGCTTACTAGCGGGAGCCTACAATGAGCAGTTCTTC.

The chain is built from TRBV6-6 and TRBJ2-3; 8 bases match TRBD2. CDR3 length equals 16 residues. After removal of 10 bases from V and 2 bases from J, the junction contained 14 bases not matched to a gene. In germline, CDR1 is MNHNY, CDR2 SVGAGI (reference sequence). CDR3 residues: CATTRGGSGDTDTQYF. CDR3 DNA sequence: TGTGCCACCACCCGGGGGGGGAGCGGGGACACAGATACGCAGTATTTT.

The gene calls are TRBV28 and TRBJ1-5; 11 bases align to TRBD1. The germline V gene encodes CDR1 MDHEN and CDR2 SYDVKM. The CDR3 contains 16 residues. V lost 5 bases, J lost 6 bases, and 9 bases stayed unmatched. CDR3 nucleotides: TGTGCCAGCAGTCAGGCCGGGACAGGGGGTTTTCAGCCCCAGCATTTT. Its translation is CASSQAGTGGFQPQHF.

This clone has a handful of counts. The chain uses TRBV19 and TRBJ1-5; a possible D gene is TRBD1 (5 bases). Trimming stripped 5 bases from V and 5 bases from J, with 16 bases between. Per the germline V gene, CDR1 is LNHDA and CDR2 is SQIVND (reference sequence). The CDR3 extends over 15 amino acids. As DNA, the CDR3 is TGTGCCAGTAGTCTCACCGGGGGAAATTATCAGCCCCAGCATTTT. Encoded protein: CASSLTGGNYQPQHF. The variable domain in full, with the rest retrieved from reference TRBV19 and TRBJ1-5, is DGGITQSPKYLFRKEGQNVTLSCEQNLNHDAMYWYRQDPGQGLRLIYYSQIVNDFQKGDIAEGYSVSREKKESFPLTVTSAQKNPTAFYLCASSLTGGNYQPQHFGDGTRLSIL.

The CDR3 sequence: CASSLPRGRLAEAFF. The CDR3 DNA is TGTGCCAGCAGTCTACCACGGGGGCGGCTCGCTGAAGCTTTCTTT. V gene TRBV14 combines with J gene TRBJ1-1; TRBD1 is a possible D gene (6 bases). CDR1 and CDR2 (germline): SGHDN, FVKESK. The CDR3 contains 15 residues. V was clipped by 6 bases and J by 6 bases, with 20 bases between them.

This rearrangement joins TRBV5-1 to TRBJ2-6, with D possibly matching TRBD2 (6 bases). Germline lookup yields CDR1 SGHRS and CDR2 YFSETQ. The V end was cut by 5 bases, the J end by 2 bases, with 8 bases between. CDR3 length: 14 residues. DNA of the CDR3: TGCGCCAGCAGAGGGAGGACTGGGGCCAACGTCCTGACTTTC. Its protein is CASRGRTGANVLTF.

The CDR3 protein is CASSSGLTGNTIYF. CDR3 DNA sequence: TGTGCCAGCAGTTCGGGGCTTACTGGAAACACCATATATTTT. The genes are TRBV28 and TRBJ1-3, with D tentatively TRBD1 (5 bases). Between the trimmed V and J ends, which lost 4 bases and 2 bases, there was a span of 9 bases. The germline V gene has CDR1 MDHEN and CDR2 SYDVKM. CDR3 length equals 14 residues.

The CDR3 reads CASSLLGTKYEQYV. In DNA, the CDR3 is TGTGCCAGCAGCTTGCTAGGGACCAAATACGAGCAGTACGTC. The rearrangement uses TRBV11-2 and TRBJ2-7; D assignment may be TRBD1 or TRBD2 (5 bases each). The germline CDR1 and CDR2 sequences are SGHAT and FQNNGV. This CDR3 is built from 14 residues. With 3 bases removed from V and 4 bases from J, the gap between germline ends came to 13 bases.

V usage is TRBV28 and J usage is TRBJ1-2; D call uncertain. This CDR3 spans 15 amino acids. Germline CDR1 is MDHEN and CDR2 is SYDVKM. V was trimmed by 5 bases and J by 10 bases, leaving 23 bases between them. CDR3 nucleotide sequence: TGTGCCAGCAGTCCCCCTGGGGTGCTATGGAGGGCCTACACCTTC. Translated: CASSPPGVLWRAYTF.

This chain links TRBV5-4 with TRBJ2-1, with 10 bases that match TRBD2. Unmatched junction bases numbered 19, after V lost 4 bases and J lost 15 bases. Germline CDR1 is SGHNT and CDR2 is YYREEE (reference sequence). The CDR3 spans 16 residues. CDR3 region: CASSPGSGGALARGFF. CDR3 DNA sequence: TGTGCCAGCAGCCCCGGGAGCGGGGGGGCCCTTGCCAGGGGGTTCTTC.

V is TRBV15 and J is TRBJ2-3; D uncertain. V lost 1 base and J lost 5, with 7 bases in between. The CDR3 is 13 amino acids. The V gene's germline CDR1 is LNHNV and CDR2 YYDKDF (reference sequence). CDR3 coding DNA: TGTGCCACCAGCAGAGGGCGTGGAGATACGCAGTATTTT. It encodes CATSRGRGDTQYF.

The chain recombines TRBV7-2 with TRBJ2-3; D is perhaps TRBD1 (6 bases). This CDR3 region has 13 residues. Trimming shortened V by 2 bases and J by 12 bases, and 15 bases separated the two germline ends. The germline V gene encodes CDR1 SGHTA and CDR2 FQGNSA. CDR3 amino acids: CASSLRSGGGQYF. Written as DNA, the CDR3 is TGTGCCAGCAGCTTAAGGTCGGGTGGGGGCCAGTATTTT.

This clone appeared a single time. The chain joins TRBV7-2 to TRBJ1-2, with a possible D match to TRBD1 (5 bases). The CDR3 is 15 amino acids. Germline V gene lookup returns CDR1 SGHTA and CDR2 FQGNSA. V was pared by 5 bases and J by 1 base, with 14 bases between. CDR3 DNA sequence: TGTGCCAGCAGCCTAGGGGATTCCTTTAACTATGGCTACACCTTC. Its protein product is CASSLGDSFNYGYTF.

V and J are TRBV29-1 and TRBJ1-2; D may be TRBD1 (5 bases). This CDR3 spans 14 amino acids. V lost 4 bases and J 4 bases, leaving 16 bases between the germline ends. From germline, CDR1 is SQVTM and CDR2 ANQGSEA. CDR3 in amino acids: CSVGRRGPFYGYTF. The CDR3 DNA sequence: TGCAGCGTTGGGCGCCGGGGCCCGTTCTATGGCTACACCTTC.

This chain uses TRBV18 with TRBJ1-5, with D hard to call. Germline V gives CDR1 KGHSH, CDR2 LQKENI. This CDR3 spans 14 amino acids. Trimming cost V 3 bases and J 7 bases, with 13 bases left between them. This chain's CDR3 is CASSPAPSEQPQHF. Here the CDR3 DNA reads TGTGCCAGCTCACCGGCTCCCTCGGAGCAGCCCCAGCATTTT.

This clone was found once. The chain has TRBV7-6 and TRBJ2-5, with unresolved D. This CDR3 region has 12 residues. V was clipped by 5 bases and J by 1 base, with 5 bases between them. CDR1 is SGHVS and CDR2 is FNYEAQ in the germline V gene. The chain's CDR3 is CASSRIQETQYF. The CDR3 DNA reads TGTGCCAGCAGCAGAATCCAAGAGACCCAGTACTTC.

The CDR3 DNA reads TGTGCCAGCAGTTACCGCGGACAGGGGACCTTC. It yields the protein CASSYRGQGTF. The chain has TRBV6-6 and TRBJ1-2; 9 nucleotides line up with TRBD1. Germline CDR1 reads MNHNY; CDR2 reads SVGAGI (reference sequence). V was clipped by 2 bases and J by 14 bases; unmatched bases: 3. The CDR3 has 11 amino acids.

This sequence joins TRBV14 and TRBJ2-7; D gene unclear. CDR1 is SGHDN, CDR2 FVKESK, per germline. This CDR3 is 13 amino acids long. V was shortened by 0 bases and J by 6 bases, with 9 bases between the two germline ends. In DNA form, the CDR3 reads TGTGCCAGCAGCCAAGATTTGGGGTTCGAGCAGTACGTC. Translating gives CASSQDLGFEQYV.

This sequence joins TRBV18 and TRBJ2-7, with D maybe TRBD2 (6 bases). Trimming took off 1 base at V and 3 bases at J, with 10 bases between the two ends. Germline V gene data show CDR1 as KGHSH and CDR2 as LQKENI. The CDR3 totals 14 residues. In nucleotides, the CDR3 is TGTGCCAGCTCACCACAGGGACTCCTCTACGAGCAGTACTTC. Its translation is CASSPQGLLYEQYF.

The chain combines TRBV11-2 with TRBJ1-2, with 8 bases aligning to TRBD1. The V gene end was trimmed by 5 bases and the J gene end by 5 bases; junction bases not matched to a gene: 7. Germline CDR1 is SGHAT and CDR2 is FQNNGV. There are 14 residues in the CDR3. For the CDR3, the DNA is TGTGCCAGCAGCGCACAGGGGGGCTCTTATGGCTACACCTTC. It specifies CASSAQGGSYGYTF. Full variable domain (remainder filled in from reference TRBV11-2 and TRBJ1-2): EAGVAQSPRYKIIEKRQSVAFWCNPISGHATLYWYQQILGQGPKLLIQFQNNGVVDDSQLPKDRFSAERLKGVDSTLKIQPAKLEDSAVYLCASSAQGGSYGYTFGSGTRLTVV.

As to this clone: One junction end does not reproduce the germline sequence, and a read error may be involved. In the same sample, other DNA sequences code for this CDR3. The V call is TRBV28, the J call TRBJ1-6, with TRBD1 matching 8 bases. This CDR3 contains 18 residues. The V gene's germline CDR1 is MDHEN and CDR2 SYDVKM. Written as DNA, the CDR3 is TGTGCCAGCAGAAAAACAAGAACGTTAACAGGGGGGAATTCACCCCTCCATTTT. Its protein is CASRKTRTLTGGNSPLHF.

The rearrangement links TRBV6-5 to TRBJ2-7, with no clear D. The V gene's germline CDR1 is MNHEY and CDR2 SVGAGI. This CDR3 has 13 residues. Trimming took off 6 bases at V and 3 bases at J, with 12 bases between the two ends. The CDR3 nucleotides are TGTGCCAGCAGGGAAGTGACCGGCTACGAGCAGTACGTC. This gives the protein CASREVTGYEQYV.

Comments on this clone: Other nucleotide sequences from this sample produce the same CDR3. The J gene is TRBJ2-1, the V gene TRBV5-1, with a tentative D call TRBD2 (5 bases). The germline V gene has CDR1 SGHRS and CDR2 YFSETQ. With 0 bases removed from V and 8 bases from J, the gap between germline ends came to 6 bases. The CDR3 is made up of 12 amino acids. Here the CDR3 reads CASSLEGDEQFF. CDR3 bases: TGCGCCAGCAGCTTGGAGGGAGATGAGCAGTTCTTC. The variable domain in full, with the rest retrieved from reference TRBV5-1 and TRBJ2-1, is KAGVTQTPRYLIKTRGQQVTLSCSPISGHRSVSWYQQTPGQGLQFLFEYFSETQRNKGNFPGRFSGRQFSNSRSEMNVSTLELGDSALYLCASSLEGDEQFFGPGTRLTVL.

A note on this clone: Distinct nucleotide sequences in the sample also encode this CDR3. The chain couples TRBV9 to TRBJ2-2, with TRBD1 matching over 11 bases. The germline CDR1 and CDR2 sequences are SGDLS and YYNGEE. V lost 1 base and J lost 7; bases outside the gene matches: 6. This CDR3 has 16 residues. CDR3 loop: CASSVIGTGGGGELFF. In DNA, the CDR3 is TGTGCCAGCAGCGTAATTGGGACAGGGGGGGGCGGGGAGCTGTTTTTT.